Listed below are T cell receptor beta chains from one sample, sequenced in a study of Ad26.COV2.S vaccination and SARS-CoV-2 variants. Only in-frame clones appear in the TCRdb table, and some are missing; sequencing was by immunoSEQ multiplex PCR. The sample includes about 350,000 clones, roughly 90% of them seen just once. Sample: peripheral blood, taken in a trial of Ad26.COV2.S vaccine versus placebo. The source of these receptors is a person between 18 and 65 years old who received the Ad26.COV2.S COVID-19 vaccine or a placebo. Both conserved end residues are part of each CDR3. D genes are given only for firm matches. Expanded clones are given a class, and other clones once, few, many or no size at all.

J gene	clone size	D gene	V gene	CDR3 DNA	CDR3 protein
TRBJ1-1	.	.	TRBV5-6	TGTGCCAGTGCCGTGCGAGGGACCGAAGCTTTCTTT	CASAVRGTEAFF
TRBJ1-4	.	TRBD1	TRBV6-2/TRBV6-3	TGTGCCAGCAGTTACGGACAGGGGATTAATGAAAAACTGTTTTTT	CASSYGQGINEKLFF
TRBJ2-5	.	.	TRBV7-9	TGTGCCAGCAGCTTAGGGGATGGGACCCAGTACTTC	CASSLGDGTQYF
TRBJ2-1	.	.	TRBV7-3	TGTGCCAGCAGCTTATCGGGACACTCCTACAATGAGCAGTTCTTC	CASSLSGHSYNEQFF
TRBJ1-5	few	TRBD1	TRBV2	TGTGCCAGCAGTGATGACAGGGTTTCCCATCAGCCCCAGCATTTT	CASSDDRVSHQPQHF
TRBJ1-2	.	TRBD1	TRBV9	TGTGCCAGCAGCCCCCAGGACAGGGCAGGGTATGGCTACACCTTC	CASSPQDRAGYGYTF
TRBJ1-1	.	.	TRBV14	TGTGCCAGCAGCCAAGATGGGAACTCCACTGAAGCTTTCTTT	CASSQDGNSTEAFF
TRBJ2-5	.	.	TRBV5-1	TGCGCCAGCAGCTTGAGTCCAGAGACCCAGTACTTC	CASSLSPETQYF
TRBJ2-7	.	TRBD1	TRBV5-1	TGCGCCAGCAGAACGGGACAGGCGATCTCCTACGAGCAGTACTTC	CASRTGQAISYEQYF
TRBJ1-2	.	.	TRBV19	TGTGCCAGTAGGGGCGAAACTGTTGGCTACACCTTC	CASRGETVGYTF